Reported below is one T cell receptor (beta chain). This specimen belongs to a study of T cells after yellow fever vaccination. Using its own MiXCR run on the 5' RACE reads, TCRdb lists one record per CDR3 protein. The profile shows a few hundred thousand distinct CDR3 sequences, 3.5% to 4.5% of them singletons. The CDR3 covers 17 residues. Looked up from germline, CDR1 is SGHVS and CDR2 is FQNEAQ. V dropped 5 bases and J dropped 4; count of bases not matched to a gene: 14. This rearrangement joins TRBV7-8 to TRBJ2-3; 8 bases align to TRBD2. The sequences come from PBMCs, collected 5 days after the yellow fever booster vaccination. The origin of this receptor is a man aged 18-30 years who received the YFV17D yellow fever vaccine. Here the CDR3 reads CASSPSGGGASADTQYF. CDR3 sequence (DNA): TGTGCCAGCAGCCCCTCCGGGGGGGGGGCGAGTGCAGATACGCAGTATTTT.